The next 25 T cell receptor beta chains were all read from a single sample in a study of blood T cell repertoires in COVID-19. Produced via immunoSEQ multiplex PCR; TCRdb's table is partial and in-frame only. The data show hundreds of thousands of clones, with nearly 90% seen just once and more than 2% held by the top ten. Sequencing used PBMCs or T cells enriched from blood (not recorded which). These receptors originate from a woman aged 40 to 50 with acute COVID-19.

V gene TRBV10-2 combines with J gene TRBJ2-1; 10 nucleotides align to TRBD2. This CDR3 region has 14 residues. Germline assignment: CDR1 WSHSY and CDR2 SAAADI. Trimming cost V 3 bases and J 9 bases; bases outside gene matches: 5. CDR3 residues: CASSERTSGAEQFF. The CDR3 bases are TGCGCCAGCAGTGAAAGGACTAGCGGCGCTGAGCAGTTCTTC.

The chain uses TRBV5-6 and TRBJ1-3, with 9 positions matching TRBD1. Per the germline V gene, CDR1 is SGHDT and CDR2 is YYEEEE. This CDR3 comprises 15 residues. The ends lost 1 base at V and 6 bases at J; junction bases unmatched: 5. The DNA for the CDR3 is TGTGCCAGCAGCTTGAACAGGGGGCGAGAAAACACCATATATTTT. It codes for CASSLNRGRENTIYF. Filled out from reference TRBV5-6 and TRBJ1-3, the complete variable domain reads DAGVTQSPTHLIKTRGQQVTLRCSPKSGHDTVSWYQQALGQGPQFIFQYYEEEERQRGNFPDRFSGHQFPNYSSELNVNALLLGDSALYLCASSLNRGRENTIYFGEGSWLTVV.

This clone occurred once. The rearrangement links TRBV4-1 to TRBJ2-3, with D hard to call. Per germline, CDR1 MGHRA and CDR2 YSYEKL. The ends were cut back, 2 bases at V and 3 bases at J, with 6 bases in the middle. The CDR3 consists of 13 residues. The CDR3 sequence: CASSQRWTDTQYF. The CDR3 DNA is TGCGCCAGCAGCCAACGGTGGACAGATACGCAGTATTTT.

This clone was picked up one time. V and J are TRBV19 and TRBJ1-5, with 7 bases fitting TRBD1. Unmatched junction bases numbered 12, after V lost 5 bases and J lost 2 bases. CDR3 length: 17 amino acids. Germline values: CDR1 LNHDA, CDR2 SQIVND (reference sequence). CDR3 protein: CASSFLRQGVRNQPQHF. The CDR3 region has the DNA TGTGCCAGTAGTTTCCTTCGACAGGGAGTACGCAATCAGCCCCAGCATTTT. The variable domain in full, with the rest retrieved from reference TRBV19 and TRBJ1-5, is DGGITQSPKYLFRKEGQNVTLSCEQNLNHDAMYWYRQDPGQGLRLIYYSQIVNDFQKGDIAEGYSVSREKKESFPLTVTSAQKNPTAFYLCASSFLRQGVRNQPQHFGDGTRLSIL.

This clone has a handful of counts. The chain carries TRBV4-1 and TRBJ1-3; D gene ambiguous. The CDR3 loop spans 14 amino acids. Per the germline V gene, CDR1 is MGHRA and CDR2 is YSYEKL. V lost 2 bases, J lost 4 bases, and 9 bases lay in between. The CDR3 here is CASSQPIQGNTIYF. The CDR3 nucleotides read TGCGCCAGCAGCCAACCGATACAGGGAAACACCATATATTTT.

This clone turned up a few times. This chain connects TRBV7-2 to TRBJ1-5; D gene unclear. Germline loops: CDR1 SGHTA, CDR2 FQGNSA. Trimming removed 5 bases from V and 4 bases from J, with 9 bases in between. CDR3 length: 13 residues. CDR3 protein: CASSPNTNQPQHF. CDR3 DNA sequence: TGTGCCAGCAGCCCCAATACAAATCAGCCCCAGCATTTT.

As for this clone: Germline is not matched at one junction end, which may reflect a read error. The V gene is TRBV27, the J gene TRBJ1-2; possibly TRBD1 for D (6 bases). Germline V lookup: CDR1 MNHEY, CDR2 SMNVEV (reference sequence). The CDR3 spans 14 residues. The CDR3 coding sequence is TGTGCCAGCAGTTCAGGACAGCCTAATTATGGCTACACCTTC. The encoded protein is CASSSGQPNYGYTF.

The CDR3 nucleotides are TGTGCCAGCAGAGACACTGCTTCGACCCAGTACTTC. It encodes CASRDTASTQYF. This sequence joins TRBV2 and TRBJ2-5; no definite D call. The germline V and J ends were trimmed by 6 bases and 7 bases, with 12 bases remaining between them. Looked up from germline, CDR1 is SNHLY and CDR2 is FYNNEI. This CDR3 has 12 amino acids.

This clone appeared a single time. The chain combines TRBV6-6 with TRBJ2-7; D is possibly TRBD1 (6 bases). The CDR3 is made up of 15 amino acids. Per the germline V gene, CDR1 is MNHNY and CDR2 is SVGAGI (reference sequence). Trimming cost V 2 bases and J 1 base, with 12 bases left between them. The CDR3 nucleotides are TGTGCCAGCAGTTACGTCCGGGACAAGTCCTACGAGCAGTACTTC. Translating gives CASSYVRDKSYEQYF.

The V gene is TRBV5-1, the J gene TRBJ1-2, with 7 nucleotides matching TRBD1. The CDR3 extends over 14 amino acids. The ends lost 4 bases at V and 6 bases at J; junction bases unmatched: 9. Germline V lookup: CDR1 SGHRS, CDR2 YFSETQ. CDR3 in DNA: TGCGCCAGCAGCGGCCTACAGGGGAGCCATGGCTACACCTTC. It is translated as CASSGLQGSHGYTF.

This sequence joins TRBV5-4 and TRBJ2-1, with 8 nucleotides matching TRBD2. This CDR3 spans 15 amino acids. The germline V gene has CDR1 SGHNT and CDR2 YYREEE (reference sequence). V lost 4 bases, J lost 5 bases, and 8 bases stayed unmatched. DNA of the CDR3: TGTGCCAGCAGCCGGGGGGGCCCAGTAAACAATGAGCAGTTCTTC. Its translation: CASSRGGPVNNEQFF.

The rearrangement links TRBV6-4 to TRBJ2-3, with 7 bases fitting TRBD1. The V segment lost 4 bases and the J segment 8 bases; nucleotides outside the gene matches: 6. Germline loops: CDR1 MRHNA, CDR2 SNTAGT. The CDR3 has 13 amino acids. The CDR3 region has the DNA TGTGCCAGCAGTGGACAGGGTGGCGGTACGCAGTATTTT. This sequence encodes CASSGQGGGTQYF.

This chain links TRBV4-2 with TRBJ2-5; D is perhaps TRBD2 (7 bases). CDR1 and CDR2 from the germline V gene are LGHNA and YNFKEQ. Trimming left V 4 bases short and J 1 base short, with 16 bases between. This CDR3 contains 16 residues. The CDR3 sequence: CASSRSGGSLQETQYF. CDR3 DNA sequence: TGTGCCAGCAGCCGCTCGGGGGGCAGCCTCCAAGAGACCCAGTACTTC.

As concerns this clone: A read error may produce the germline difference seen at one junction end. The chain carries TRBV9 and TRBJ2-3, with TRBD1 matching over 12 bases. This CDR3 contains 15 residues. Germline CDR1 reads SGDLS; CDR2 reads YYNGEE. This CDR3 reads CASSVGGQGAETQYF. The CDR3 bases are TGTGCCAGCAGCGTAGGGGGACAGGGGGCAGAGACGCAGTATTTT.

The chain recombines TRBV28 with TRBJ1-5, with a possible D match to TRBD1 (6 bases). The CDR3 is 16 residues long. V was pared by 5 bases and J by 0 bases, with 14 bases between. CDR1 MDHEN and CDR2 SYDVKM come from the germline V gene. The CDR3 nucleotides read TGTGCCAGCAGTCCGACAGGATTCCTTAGCAATCAGCCCCAGCATTTT. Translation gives CASSPTGFLSNQPQHF.

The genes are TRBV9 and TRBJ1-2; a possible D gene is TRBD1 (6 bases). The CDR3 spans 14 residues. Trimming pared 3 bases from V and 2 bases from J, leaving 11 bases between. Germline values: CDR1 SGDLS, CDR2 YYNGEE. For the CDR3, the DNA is TGTGCCAGCAGCGCTGGACAGAGCAACTATGGCTACACCTTC. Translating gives CASSAGQSNYGYTF.

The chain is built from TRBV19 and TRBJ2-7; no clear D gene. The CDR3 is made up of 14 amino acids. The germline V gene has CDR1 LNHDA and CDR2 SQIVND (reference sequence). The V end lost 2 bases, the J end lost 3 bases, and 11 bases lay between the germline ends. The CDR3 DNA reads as TGTGCCAGTAGTATATCAACAGAAAACTACGAGCAGTACTTC. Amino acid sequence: CASSISTENYEQYF.

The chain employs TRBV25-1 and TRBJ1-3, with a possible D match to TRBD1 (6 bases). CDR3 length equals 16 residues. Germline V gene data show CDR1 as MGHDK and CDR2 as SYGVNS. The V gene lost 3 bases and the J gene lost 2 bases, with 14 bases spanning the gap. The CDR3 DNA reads TGTGCCAGCAGTGATCGGGGGGGACATGCTGGAAACACCATATATTTT. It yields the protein CASSDRGGHAGNTIYF.

Written as DNA, the CDR3 is TGTGCCTGGAGCGGGTCCTACAATGAGCAGTTCTTC. This codes for CAWSGSYNEQFF. The chain combines TRBV30 with TRBJ2-1; D is uncertain. Between the trimmed V and J ends, which lost 3 bases and 1 base, there was a span of 4 bases. This CDR3 spans 12 amino acids. Germline CDR1 is GTSNPN and CDR2 is SVGIG (reference sequence).

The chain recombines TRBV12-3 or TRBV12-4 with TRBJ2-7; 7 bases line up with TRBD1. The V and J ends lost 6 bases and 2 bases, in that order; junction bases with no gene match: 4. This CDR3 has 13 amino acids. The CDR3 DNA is TGTGCCAGCAGGGGACAGACCACCTACGAGCAGTACTTC. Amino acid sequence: CASRGQTTYEQYF.

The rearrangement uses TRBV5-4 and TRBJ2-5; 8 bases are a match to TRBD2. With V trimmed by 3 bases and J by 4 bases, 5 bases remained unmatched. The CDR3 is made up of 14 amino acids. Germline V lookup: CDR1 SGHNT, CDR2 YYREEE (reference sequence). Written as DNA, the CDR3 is TGTGCCAGCAGCTACGGGGGGGGGCCAGAGACCCAGTACTTC. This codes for CASSYGGGPETQYF.

In nucleotides, the CDR3 is TGTGCCAGCTCACCTCCGGGGAATGAAAAACTGTTTTTT. It codes for CASSPPGNEKLFF. V usage is TRBV18 and J usage is TRBJ1-4; D gene uncertain. Germline-derived CDR1 and CDR2 are KGHSH and LQKENI. The CDR3 runs 13 residues. The V gene lost 3 bases and the J gene lost 5 bases, with 7 bases spanning the gap.

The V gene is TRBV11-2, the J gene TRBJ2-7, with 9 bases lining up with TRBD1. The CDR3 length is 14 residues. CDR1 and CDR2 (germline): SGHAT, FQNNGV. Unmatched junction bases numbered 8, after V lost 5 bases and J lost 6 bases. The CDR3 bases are TGTGCCAGCAGCGCGGACAGGGGTCTGGCCGAGCAGTACTTC. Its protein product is CASSADRGLAEQYF.

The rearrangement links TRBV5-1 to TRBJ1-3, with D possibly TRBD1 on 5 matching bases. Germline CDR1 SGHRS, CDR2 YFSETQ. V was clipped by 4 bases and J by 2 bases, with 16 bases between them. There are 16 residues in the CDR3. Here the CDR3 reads CASSAIPGSTGNTIYF. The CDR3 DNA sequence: TGCGCCAGCAGCGCCATCCCAGGGTCTACTGGAAACACCATATATTTT.

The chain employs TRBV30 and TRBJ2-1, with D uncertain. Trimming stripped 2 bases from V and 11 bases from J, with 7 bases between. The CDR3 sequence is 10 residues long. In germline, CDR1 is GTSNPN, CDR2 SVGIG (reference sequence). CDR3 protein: CAWSIGQQFF. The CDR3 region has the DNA TGTGCCTGGAGTATTGGGCAGCAGTTCTTC.